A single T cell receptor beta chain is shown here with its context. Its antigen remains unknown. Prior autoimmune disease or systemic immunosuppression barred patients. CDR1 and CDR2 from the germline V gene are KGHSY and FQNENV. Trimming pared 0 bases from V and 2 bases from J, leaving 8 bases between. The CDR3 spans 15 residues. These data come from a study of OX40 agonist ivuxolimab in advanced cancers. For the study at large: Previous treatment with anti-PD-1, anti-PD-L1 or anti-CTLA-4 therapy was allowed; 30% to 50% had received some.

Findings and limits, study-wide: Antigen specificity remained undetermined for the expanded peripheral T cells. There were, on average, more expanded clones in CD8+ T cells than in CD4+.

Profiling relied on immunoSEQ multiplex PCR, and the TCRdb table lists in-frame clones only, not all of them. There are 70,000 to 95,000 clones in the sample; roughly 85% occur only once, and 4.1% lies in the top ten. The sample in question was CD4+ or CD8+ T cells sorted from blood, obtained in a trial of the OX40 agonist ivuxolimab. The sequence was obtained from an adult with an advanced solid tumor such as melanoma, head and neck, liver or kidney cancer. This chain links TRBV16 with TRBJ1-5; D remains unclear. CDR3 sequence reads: CASSQSGGGNQPQHF. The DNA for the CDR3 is TGTGCCAGCAGCCAATCGGGAGGCGGCAATCAGCCCCAGCATTTT.